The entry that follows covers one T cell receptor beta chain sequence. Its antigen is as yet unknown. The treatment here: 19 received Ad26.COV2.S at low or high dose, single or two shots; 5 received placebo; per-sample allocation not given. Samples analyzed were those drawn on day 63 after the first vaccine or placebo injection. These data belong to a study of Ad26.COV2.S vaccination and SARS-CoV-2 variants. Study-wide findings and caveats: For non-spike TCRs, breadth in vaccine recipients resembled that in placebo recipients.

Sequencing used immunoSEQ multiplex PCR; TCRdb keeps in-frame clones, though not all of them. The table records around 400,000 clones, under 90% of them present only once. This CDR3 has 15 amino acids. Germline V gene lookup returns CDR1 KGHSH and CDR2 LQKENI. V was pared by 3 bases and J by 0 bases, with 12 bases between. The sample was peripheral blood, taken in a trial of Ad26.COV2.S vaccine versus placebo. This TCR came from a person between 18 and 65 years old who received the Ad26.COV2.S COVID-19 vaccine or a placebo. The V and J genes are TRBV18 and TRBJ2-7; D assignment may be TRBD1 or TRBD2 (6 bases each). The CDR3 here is CASSPAGHISYEQYF. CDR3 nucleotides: TGTGCCAGCTCACCTGCGGGACATATCTCCTACGAGCAGTACTTC.